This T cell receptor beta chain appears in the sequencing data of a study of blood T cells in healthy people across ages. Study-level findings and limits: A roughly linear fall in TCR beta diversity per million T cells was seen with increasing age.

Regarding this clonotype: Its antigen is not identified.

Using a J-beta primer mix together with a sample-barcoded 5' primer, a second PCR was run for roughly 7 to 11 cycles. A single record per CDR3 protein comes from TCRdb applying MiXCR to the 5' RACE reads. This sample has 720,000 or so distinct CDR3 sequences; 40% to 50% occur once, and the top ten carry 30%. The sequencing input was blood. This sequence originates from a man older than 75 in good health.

CDR3 protein: CASSVGLQGNGKNIQYF. CDR3 nucleotide sequence: TGTGCCAGCAGCGTAGGACTACAGGGTAACGGCAAAAACATTCAGTACTTC. This chain links TRBV9 with TRBJ2-4, with D tentatively TRBD1 (6 bases). The germline V gene encodes CDR1 SGDLS and CDR2 YYNGEE. V was trimmed by 0 bases and J by 3 bases, leaving 16 bases between them. The CDR3 extends over 17 amino acids.